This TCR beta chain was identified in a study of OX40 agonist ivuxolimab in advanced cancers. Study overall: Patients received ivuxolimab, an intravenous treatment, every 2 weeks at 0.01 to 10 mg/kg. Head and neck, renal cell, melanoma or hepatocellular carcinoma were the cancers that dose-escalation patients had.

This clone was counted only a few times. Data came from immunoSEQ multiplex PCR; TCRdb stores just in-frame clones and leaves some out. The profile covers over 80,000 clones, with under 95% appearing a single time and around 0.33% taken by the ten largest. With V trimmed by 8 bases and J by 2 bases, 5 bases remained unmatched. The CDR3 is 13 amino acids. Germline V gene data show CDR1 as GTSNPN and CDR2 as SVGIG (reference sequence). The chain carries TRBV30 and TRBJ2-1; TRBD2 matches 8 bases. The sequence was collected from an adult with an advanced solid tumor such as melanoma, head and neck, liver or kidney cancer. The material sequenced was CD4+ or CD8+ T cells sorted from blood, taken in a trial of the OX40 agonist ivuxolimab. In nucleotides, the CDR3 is TGTGCCGGCCGGACTAGCACCTACAATGAGCAGTTCTTC. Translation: CAGRTSTYNEQFF.